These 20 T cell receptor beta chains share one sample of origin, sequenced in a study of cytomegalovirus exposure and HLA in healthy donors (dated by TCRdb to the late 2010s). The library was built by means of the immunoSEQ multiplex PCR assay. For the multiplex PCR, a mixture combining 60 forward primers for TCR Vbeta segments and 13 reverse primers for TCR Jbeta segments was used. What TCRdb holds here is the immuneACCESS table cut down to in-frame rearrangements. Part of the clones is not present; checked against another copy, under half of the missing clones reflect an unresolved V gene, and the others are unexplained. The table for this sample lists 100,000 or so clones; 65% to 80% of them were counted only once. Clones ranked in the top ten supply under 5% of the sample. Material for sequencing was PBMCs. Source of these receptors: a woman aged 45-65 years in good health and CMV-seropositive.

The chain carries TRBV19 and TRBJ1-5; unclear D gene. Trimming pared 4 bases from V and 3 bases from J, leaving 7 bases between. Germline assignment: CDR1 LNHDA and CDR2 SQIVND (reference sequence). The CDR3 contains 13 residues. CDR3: CASSRVTNQPQHF. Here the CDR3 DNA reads TGTGCCAGTAGTAGAGTCACCAATCAGCCCCAGCATTTT.

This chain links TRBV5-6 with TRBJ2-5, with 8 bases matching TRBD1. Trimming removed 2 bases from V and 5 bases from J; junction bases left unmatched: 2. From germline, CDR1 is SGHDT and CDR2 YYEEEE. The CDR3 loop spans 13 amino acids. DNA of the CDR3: TGTGCCAGCAGCTTTCAGGGGGCTGAGACCCAGTACTTC. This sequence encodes CASSFQGAETQYF.

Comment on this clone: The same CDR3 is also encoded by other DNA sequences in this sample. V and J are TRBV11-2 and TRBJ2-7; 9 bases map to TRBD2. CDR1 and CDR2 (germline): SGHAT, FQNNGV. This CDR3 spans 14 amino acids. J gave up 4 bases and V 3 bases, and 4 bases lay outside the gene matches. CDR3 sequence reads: CASSLGLAGYEQYF. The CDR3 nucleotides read TGTGCCAGCAGCTTGGGACTAGCAGGGTACGAGCAGTACTTC.

The chain's CDR3 is CATRGGNTGELFF. As DNA, the CDR3 is TGTGCCACCCGCGGGGGGAACACCGGGGAGCTGTTTTTT. The V and J genes are TRBV9 and TRBJ2-2, with 7 bases matching TRBD2. This CDR3 has 13 amino acids. The germline V gene has CDR1 SGDLS and CDR2 YYNGEE. With 9 bases clipped from V and 1 base from J, the junction kept 3 bases outside the gene matches. Full variable domain (outside the CDR3, taken from reference TRBV9 and TRBJ2-2): DSGVTQTPKHLITATGQRVTLRCSPRSGDLSVYWYQQSLDQGLQFLIQYYNGEERAKGNILERFSAQQFPDLHSELNLSSLELGDSALYFCATRGGNTGELFFGEGSRLTVL.

In DNA form, the CDR3 reads TGTGCCAGCTTACAGGCTCTCTATGGCTACACCTTC. Translated: CASLQALYGYTF. This rearrangement joins TRBV6-1 to TRBJ1-2; possible D gene TRBD1, 5 bases. There are 12 residues in the CDR3. Germline lookup yields CDR1 MNHNS and CDR2 SASEGT. V lost 8 bases and J 4 bases, leaving 11 bases between the germline ends.

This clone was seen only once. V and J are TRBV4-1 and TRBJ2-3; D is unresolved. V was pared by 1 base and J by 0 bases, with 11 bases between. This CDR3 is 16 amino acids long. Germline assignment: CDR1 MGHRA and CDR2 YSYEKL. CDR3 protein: CASSQVLTSSTDTQYF. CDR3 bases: TGCGCCAGCAGCCAAGTTTTGACAAGTAGCACAGATACGCAGTATTTT.

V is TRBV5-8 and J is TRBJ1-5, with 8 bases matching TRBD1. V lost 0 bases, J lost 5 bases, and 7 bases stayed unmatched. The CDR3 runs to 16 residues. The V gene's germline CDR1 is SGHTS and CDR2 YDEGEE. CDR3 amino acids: CASSLGVTGVYQPQHF. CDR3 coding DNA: TGTGCCAGCAGCTTGGGGGTGACAGGGGTTTATCAGCCCCAGCATTTT. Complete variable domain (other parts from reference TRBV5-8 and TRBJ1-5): EAGVTQSPTHLIKTRGQQATLRCSPISGHTSVYWYQQALGLGLQFLLWYDEGEERNRGNFPPRFSGRQFPNYSSELNVNALELEDSALYLCASSLGVTGVYQPQHFGDGTRLSIL.

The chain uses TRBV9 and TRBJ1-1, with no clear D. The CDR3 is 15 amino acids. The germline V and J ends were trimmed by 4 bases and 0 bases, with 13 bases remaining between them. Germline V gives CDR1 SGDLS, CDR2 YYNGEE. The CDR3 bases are TGTGCCAGCAGCCCAGACGGGAAGATGAACACTGAAGCTTTCTTT. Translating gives CASSPDGKMNTEAFF.

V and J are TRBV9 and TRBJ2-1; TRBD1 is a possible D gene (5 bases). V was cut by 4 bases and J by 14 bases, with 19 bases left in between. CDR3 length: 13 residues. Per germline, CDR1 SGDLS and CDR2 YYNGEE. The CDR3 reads CASSPTSQLGEFF. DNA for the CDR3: TGTGCCAGCAGCCCGACCTCTCAGCTAGGGGAGTTCTTC. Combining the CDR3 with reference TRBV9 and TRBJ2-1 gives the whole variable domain DSGVTQTPKHLITATGQRVTLRCSPRSGDLSVYWYQQSLDQGLQFLIQYYNGEERAKGNILERFSAQQFPDLHSELNLSSLELGDSALYFCASSPTSQLGEFFGPGTRLTVL.

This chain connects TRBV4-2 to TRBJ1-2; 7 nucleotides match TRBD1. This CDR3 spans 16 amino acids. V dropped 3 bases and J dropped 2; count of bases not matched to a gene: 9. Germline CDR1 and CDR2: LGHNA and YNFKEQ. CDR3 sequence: CASSQYTGTENYGYTF. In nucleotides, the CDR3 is TGTGCCAGCAGCCAGTATACAGGGACAGAGAACTATGGCTACACCTTC.

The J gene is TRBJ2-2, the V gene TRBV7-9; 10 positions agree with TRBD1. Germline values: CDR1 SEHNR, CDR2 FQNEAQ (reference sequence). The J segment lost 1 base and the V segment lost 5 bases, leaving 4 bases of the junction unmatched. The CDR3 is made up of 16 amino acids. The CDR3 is CASSPWDRGNTGELFF. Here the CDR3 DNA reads TGTGCCAGCAGCCCATGGGACAGGGGGAACACCGGGGAGCTGTTTTTT.

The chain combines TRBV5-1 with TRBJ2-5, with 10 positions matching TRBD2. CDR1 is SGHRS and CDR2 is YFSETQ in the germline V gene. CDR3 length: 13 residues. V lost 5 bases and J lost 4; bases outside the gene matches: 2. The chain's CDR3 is CASRGLARETQYF. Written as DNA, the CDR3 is TGCGCCAGCAGGGGACTAGCGAGAGAGACCCAGTACTTC.

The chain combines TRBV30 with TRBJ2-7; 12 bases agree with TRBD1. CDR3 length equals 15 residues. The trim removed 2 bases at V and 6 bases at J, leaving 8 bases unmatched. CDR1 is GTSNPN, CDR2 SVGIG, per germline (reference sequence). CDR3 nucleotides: TGTGCCTGGAGTCCACCCGGGACAGGGGGCATCGAGCAGTACTTC. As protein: CAWSPPGTGGIEQYF.

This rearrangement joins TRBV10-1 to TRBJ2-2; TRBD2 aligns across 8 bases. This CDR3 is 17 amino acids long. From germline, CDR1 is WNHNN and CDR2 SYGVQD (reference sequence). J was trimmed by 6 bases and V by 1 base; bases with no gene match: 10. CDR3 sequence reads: CASSELAGPPGPGELFF. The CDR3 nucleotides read TGCGCCAGCAGTGAGTTAGCGGGGCCCCCTGGTCCCGGGGAGCTGTTTTTT.

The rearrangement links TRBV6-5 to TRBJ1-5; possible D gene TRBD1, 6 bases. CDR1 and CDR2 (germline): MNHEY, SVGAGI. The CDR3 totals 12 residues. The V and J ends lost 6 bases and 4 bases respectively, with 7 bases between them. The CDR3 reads CASRGANQPQHF. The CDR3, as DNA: TGTGCCAGCAGGGGGGCAAATCAGCCCCAGCATTTT.

CDR3: CASSLVRGGGELFF. CDR3 DNA: TGTGCCAGCAGCTTGGTGCGGGGGGGCGGGGAGCTGTTTTTT. The V and J genes are TRBV5-6 and TRBJ2-2; 9 bases line up with TRBD2. V gave up 0 bases and J gave up 7 bases; unmatched junction bases: 1. CDR1 and CDR2 (germline): SGHDT, YYEEEE. This CDR3 spans 14 amino acids.

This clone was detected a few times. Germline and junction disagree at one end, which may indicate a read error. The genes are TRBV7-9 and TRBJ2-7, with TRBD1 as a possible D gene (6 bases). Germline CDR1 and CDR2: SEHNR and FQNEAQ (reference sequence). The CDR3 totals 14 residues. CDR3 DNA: TGTTCCAGCAGCTCCGACAGGCCTGTCCACGAGCAGTACTTC. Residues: CSSSSDRPVHEQYF.

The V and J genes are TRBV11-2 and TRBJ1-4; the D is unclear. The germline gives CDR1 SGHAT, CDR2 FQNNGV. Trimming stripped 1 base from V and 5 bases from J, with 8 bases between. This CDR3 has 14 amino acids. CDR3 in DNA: TGTGCCAGCAGCTTAGGACTCGGAAATGAAAAACTGTTTTTT. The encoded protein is CASSLGLGNEKLFF.

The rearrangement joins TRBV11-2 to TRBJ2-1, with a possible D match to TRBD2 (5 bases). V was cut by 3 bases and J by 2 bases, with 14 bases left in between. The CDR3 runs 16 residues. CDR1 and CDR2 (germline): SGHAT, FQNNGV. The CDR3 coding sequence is TGTGCCAGCAGCTTGGCTAGCCAGCTACCCTACAATGAGCAGTTCTTC. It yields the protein CASSLASQLPYNEQFF.

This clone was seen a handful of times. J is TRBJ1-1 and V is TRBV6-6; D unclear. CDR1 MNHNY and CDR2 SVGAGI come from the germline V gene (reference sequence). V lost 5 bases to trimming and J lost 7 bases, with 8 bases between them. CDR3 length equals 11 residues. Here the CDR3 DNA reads TGTGCCAGCAGTCTCGGGGATGAAGCTTTCTTT. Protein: CASSLGDEAFF.